One and the same sample provided the 18 T cell receptor beta chains below, sequenced in a study of technical replicates of blood from several donors. Only in-frame clones appear in the TCRdb table, and some are missing; sequencing was by immunoSEQ multiplex PCR. The table records over 50,000 clones, 90% to 95% of them present only once. Sample: PBMCs. These receptors were taken from a human donor in good health. Some clones in this sample may be carry-over from other donors' samples.

The chain combines TRBV5-3 with TRBJ1-1, with TRBD1 identical over 11 bases. TRBV5-3 is classed as an ORF, of uncertain function. V lost 0 bases, J lost 3 bases, and 7 bases stayed unmatched. The length of the CDR3 is 17 residues. CDR3 sequence: CARSLAGQGGEDTEAFF. The CDR3, as DNA: TGTGCCAGAAGCTTGGCGGGACAGGGGGGCGAGGACACTGAAGCTTTCTTT.

The V and J genes are TRBV30 and TRBJ2-7, with 10 positions matching TRBD1. Germline loops: CDR1 GTSNPN, CDR2 SVGIG (reference sequence). After removal of 1 base from V and 6 bases from J, the junction contained 9 bases not matched to a gene. The CDR3 is 15 residues long. In nucleotides, the CDR3 is TGTGCCTGGAGTGAAGGGGGGACAGGGGTCTCCGAGCAGTACTTC. Translating it yields CAWSEGGTGVSEQYF.

The chain employs TRBV7-8 and TRBJ2-7; D ambiguous. This CDR3 has 12 amino acids. V was cut by 2 bases and J by 12 bases, with 14 bases left in between. CDR1 SGHVS and CDR2 FQNEAQ come from the germline V gene. This CDR3 is CASSLFPSRLYF. The CDR3 region has the DNA TGTGCCAGCAGCTTATTCCCGTCGAGATTGTACTTC.

The gene calls are TRBV5-1 and TRBJ2-3; 7 bases match TRBD1. Germline trimming cut 0 bases from V and 2 bases from J; bases unmatched to any gene: 6. CDR1 and CDR2 (germline): SGHRS, YFSETQ. The CDR3 contains 16 residues. CDR3: CASSLALTGPTDTQYF. CDR3 bases: TGCGCCAGCAGCTTGGCCTTGACAGGGCCCACAGATACGCAGTATTTT.

The chain recombines TRBV27 with TRBJ2-5; a weak D match, TRBD2 (6 bases). CDR1 is MNHEY, CDR2 SMNVEV, per germline (reference sequence). Trimming stripped 6 bases from V and 2 bases from J, with 19 bases between. This CDR3 is 16 amino acids long. The CDR3 here is CASRPTIAGGQETQYF. The CDR3 DNA reads as TGTGCCAGCAGACCCACCATCGCCGGGGGACAAGAGACCCAGTACTTC.

The chain uses TRBV4-1 and TRBJ2-1; 8 nucleotides match TRBD2. Germline lookup yields CDR1 MGHRA and CDR2 YSYEKL. This CDR3 has 17 residues. V trimming: 0 bases; J trimming: 4 bases; junction bases outside the gene matches: 8. In DNA form, the CDR3 reads TGCGCCAGCAGCCAAGATATACTAGCGGAGGGATACAATGAGCAGTTCTTC. It encodes CASSQDILAEGYNEQFF.

The rearrangement links TRBV21-1 to TRBJ2-7; the DNA was not compared with TRBD1, the D call given in the table. TRBV21-1 is described as a pseudogene. The length of the CDR3 is 15 residues. Written as DNA, the CDR3 is TGTGCCAGCAGCAAAACGAACAGGGGGGGACGCGAGCAGTACTTC. This gives the protein CASSKTNRGGREQYF.

The gene calls are TRBV5-6 and TRBJ2-5, with 7 nucleotides matching TRBD1. Germline-derived CDR1 and CDR2 are SGHDT and YYEEEE. V was clipped by 4 bases and J by 4 bases; unmatched bases: 4. The length of the CDR3 is 13 residues. The CDR3 DNA sequence: TGTGCCAGCAGCCCGGACAGGACAGAGACCCAGTACTTC. Residues: CASSPDRTETQYF.

The chain has TRBV10-3 and TRBJ1-5; unclear D gene. Germline V lookup: CDR1 ENHRY, CDR2 SYGVKD. The CDR3 is 14 amino acids. The CDR3: CAISSRGDDQPQHF. The CDR3 nucleotides are TGTGCGATCTCGTCCCGGGGAGATGATCAGCCCCAGCATTTT.

V usage is TRBV5-1 and J usage is TRBJ1-2; TRBD1 agrees at 11 bases. The CDR3 covers 14 residues. Trimming at V came to 0 bases and at J to 8 bases, leaving 3 bases not matched to a gene. Germline CDR1 is SGHRS and CDR2 is YFSETQ. The CDR3 reads CASSLGTGGWGYTF. The CDR3 nucleotides read TGCGCCAGCAGCTTGGGGACAGGGGGCTGGGGCTACACCTTC.

This clone showed up just a few times. The chain carries TRBV5-1 and TRBJ2-2, with 13 bases identical to TRBD2. V gave up 3 bases and J gave up 3 bases; unmatched junction bases: 8. The germline V gene encodes CDR1 SGHRS and CDR2 YFSETQ. The CDR3 sequence is 18 residues long. The CDR3 DNA reads as TGCGCCAGCAGCTCCGGACTAGCGGGAGTCGTGTACACCGGGGAGCTGTTTTTT. Translating gives CASSSGLAGVVYTGELFF.

A single count supports this clone. This chain joins TRBV4-2 and TRBJ2-7; 7 positions match TRBD1. J was trimmed by 2 bases and V by 2 bases; bases with no gene match: 6. The germline V gene encodes CDR1 LGHNA and CDR2 YNFKEQ. The CDR3 totals 15 residues. In nucleotides, the CDR3 is TGTGCCAGCAGCCAAACTGCGACAGGGACCTACGAGCAGTACTTC. This translates into CASSQTATGTYEQYF.

This sequence joins TRBV7-3 and TRBJ1-2; D is possibly TRBD1 (6 bases). The CDR3 totals 15 residues. V dropped 5 bases and J dropped 4 bases, with 17 bases sitting between them. Germline V gene sequence: CDR1 SGHTA, CDR2 FQGTGA. CDR3 coding DNA: TGTGCCAGCAGCCCCGGTGGGGGCGCGGGCTATGGCTACACCTTC. Translation: CASSPGGGAGYGYTF.

V is TRBV19 and J is TRBJ1-5; 10 bases are shared with TRBD1. Germline-derived CDR1 and CDR2 are LNHDA and SQIVND (reference sequence). CDR3 length: 15 amino acids. The ends lost 5 bases at V and 3 bases at J; junction bases unmatched: 4. CDR3 in DNA: TGTGCCAGTAGTTCCGGGACAGGGGACAATCAGCCCCAGCATTTT. Amino acids: CASSSGTGDNQPQHF.

The CDR3, as DNA: TGTGCCAGCCGGTGGCGGGGGCGTTATGGCTACACCTTC. The encoded protein is CASRWRGRYGYTF. This chain joins TRBV19 and TRBJ1-2; possible D gene TRBD1, 6 bases. The CDR3 has 13 residues. Germline-derived CDR1 and CDR2 are LNHDA and SQIVND (reference sequence). The V and J ends lost 9 bases and 5 bases respectively, with 16 bases between them. Full variable domain (rest looked up from reference TRBV19 and TRBJ1-2): DGGITQSPKYLFRKEGQNVTLSCEQNLNHDAMYWYRQDPGQGLRLIYYSQIVNDFQKGDIAEGYSVSREKKESFPLTVTSAQKNPTAFYLCASRWRGRYGYTFGSGTRLTVV.

The chain combines TRBV5-1 with TRBJ2-7, with 9 bases matching TRBD1. The CDR3 sequence is 14 residues long. Per germline, CDR1 SGHRS and CDR2 YFSETQ. The V gene end was trimmed by 7 bases and the J gene end by 9 bases; junction bases not matched to a gene: 14. The chain's CDR3 is CASRGTGTSMVQYF. CDR3 nucleotide sequence: TGCGCCAGCCGCGGGACAGGGACGTCAATGGTGCAGTACTTC.

The V call is TRBV5-4, the J call TRBJ2-3; 8 bases match TRBD2. The trim removed 3 bases at V and 1 base at J, leaving 4 bases unmatched. Germline V gene data show CDR1 as SGHNT and CDR2 as YYREEE (reference sequence). This CDR3 is 15 amino acids long. The CDR3 bases are TGTGCCAGCAGCTCGGACGGGGGGGGCACAGATACGCAGTATTTT. This gives the protein CASSSDGGGTDTQYF.

The rearrangement uses TRBV18 and TRBJ2-1; no firm D call. The CDR3 covers 15 residues. The germline V and J ends were trimmed by 3 bases and 4 bases, with 13 bases remaining between them. Germline V gene sequence: CDR1 KGHSH, CDR2 LQKENI. The CDR3 DNA is TGTGCCAGCTCACCGGGCCTGGCACTTTACAATGAGCAGTTCTTC. Amino acids: CASSPGLALYNEQFF.